This T cell receptor (beta chain) was found in a study of lymphopenia after photon versus proton radiotherapy. Some clones are missing from TCRdb's copy, which holds only in-frame ones; the method was immunoSEQ multiplex PCR. The sample records about 29,000 clones, about 87% being singletons. Study observations and caveats: Photon-treated patients lost naive T cells and TCR diversity; proton-treated stayed stable. Only patients who died were analyzed for survival; proton advantage is unproven. A bigger post-nadir fall in TCR diversity correlated inversely with survival time in deceased patients. Oligoclonal CD8+ Temra expansion after nadir drove photon patients' diversity drop.

Trimming cost V 6 bases and J 6 bases, with 14 bases left between them. This CDR3 region has 14 residues. Germline lookup yields CDR1 LNHDA and CDR2 SQIVND (reference sequence). Details on this clone: Antigen unknown.

The chain recombines TRBV19 with TRBJ2-2; TRBD2 is a possible D gene (6 bases). The TCR sequence derives from a woman aged 55-69 years with cholangiocarcinoma. Some clones in this sample may be carry-over from other donors' samples. The specimen comprised peripheral blood, sampled from a patient treated with proton-based radiotherapy. CDR3 nucleotides: TGTGCCAGTAGGGGACGGGGGTTTGCCGGGGAGCTGTTTTTT. Translating gives CASRGRGFAGELFF.